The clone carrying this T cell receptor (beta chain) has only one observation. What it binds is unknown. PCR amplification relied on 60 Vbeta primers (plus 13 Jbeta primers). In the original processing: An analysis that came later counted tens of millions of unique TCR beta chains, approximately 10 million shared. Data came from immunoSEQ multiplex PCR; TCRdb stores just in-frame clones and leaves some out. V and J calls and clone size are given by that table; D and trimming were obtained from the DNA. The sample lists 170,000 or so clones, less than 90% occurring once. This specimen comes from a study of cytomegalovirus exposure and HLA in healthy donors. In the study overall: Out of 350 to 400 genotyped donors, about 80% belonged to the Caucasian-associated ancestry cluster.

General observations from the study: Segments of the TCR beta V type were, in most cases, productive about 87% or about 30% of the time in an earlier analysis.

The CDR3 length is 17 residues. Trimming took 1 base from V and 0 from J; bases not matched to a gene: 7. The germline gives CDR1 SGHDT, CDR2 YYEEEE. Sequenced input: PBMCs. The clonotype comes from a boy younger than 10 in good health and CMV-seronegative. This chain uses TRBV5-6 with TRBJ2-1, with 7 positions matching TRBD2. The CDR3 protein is CASSLPTRGSSYNEQFF. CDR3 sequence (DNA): TGTGCCAGCAGCTTGCCGACCCGCGGGAGCTCCTACAATGAGCAGTTCTTC. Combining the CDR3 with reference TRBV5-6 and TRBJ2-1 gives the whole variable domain DAGVTQSPTHLIKTRGQQVTLRCSPKSGHDTVSWYQQALGQGPQFIFQYYEEEERQRGNFPDRFSGHQFPNYSSELNVNALLLGDSALYLCASSLPTRGSSYNEQFFGPGTRLTVL.